This T cell receptor beta chain came from a study of shared T cell receptors in the human thymus. Germline assignment: CDR1 SGHNT and CDR2 YENEEA. The ends were cut back, 5 bases at V and 5 bases at J, with 14 bases in the middle. The CDR3 is 14 residues long. Clones were read by immunoSEQ multiplex PCR, and TCRdb kept only the in-frame ones, dropping some. The sample has under 450,000 clones; roughly 94% are singletons. The chain recombines TRBV11-3 with TRBJ2-3; D possibly uses TRBD1 or TRBD2 (5 bases each). The sequenced sample consisted of thymocytes. This clonotype was obtained from a human donor. In nucleotides, the CDR3 is TGTGCCAGCAGCCACGGGACGCCACGAGATACGCAGTATTTT. Translation: CASSHGTPRDTQYF.